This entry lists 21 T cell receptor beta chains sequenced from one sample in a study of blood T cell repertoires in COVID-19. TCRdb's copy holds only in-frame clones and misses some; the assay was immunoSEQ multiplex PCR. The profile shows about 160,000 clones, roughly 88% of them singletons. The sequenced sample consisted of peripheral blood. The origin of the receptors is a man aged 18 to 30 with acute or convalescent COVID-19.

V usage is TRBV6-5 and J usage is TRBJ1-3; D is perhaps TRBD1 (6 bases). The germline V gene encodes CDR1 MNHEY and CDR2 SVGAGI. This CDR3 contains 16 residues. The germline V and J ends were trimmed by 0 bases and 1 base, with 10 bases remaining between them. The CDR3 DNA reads TGTGCCAGCAGTTACTCTCAGGGGAGTTCTGGAAACACCATATATTTT. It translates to CASSYSQGSSGNTIYF.

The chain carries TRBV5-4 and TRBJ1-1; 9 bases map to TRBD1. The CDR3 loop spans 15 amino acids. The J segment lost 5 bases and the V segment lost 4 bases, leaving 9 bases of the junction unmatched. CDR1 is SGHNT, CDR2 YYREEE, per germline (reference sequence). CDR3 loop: CASSLMGQGRTEAFF. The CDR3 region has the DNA TGTGCCAGCAGCCTCATGGGACAGGGAAGAACTGAAGCTTTCTTT.

The CDR3 here is CASSFPGVGAAGNTGELFF. CDR3 nucleotides: TGTGCCAGCAGCTTCCCCGGGGTGGGGGCCGCAGGGAACACCGGGGAGCTGTTTTTT. This sequence joins TRBV5-4 and TRBJ2-2; the D gene is possibly TRBD1 (6 bases). V lost 2 bases and J 1 base, leaving 21 bases between the germline ends. Germline V gives CDR1 SGHNT, CDR2 YYREEE (reference sequence). There are 19 residues in the CDR3.

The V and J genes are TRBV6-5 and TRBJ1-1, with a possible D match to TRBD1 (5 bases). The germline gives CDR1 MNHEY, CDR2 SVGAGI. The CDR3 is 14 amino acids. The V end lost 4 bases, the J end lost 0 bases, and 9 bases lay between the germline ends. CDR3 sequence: CASSSNRLNTEAFF. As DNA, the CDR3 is TGTGCCAGCAGTTCTAACAGGTTGAACACTGAAGCTTTCTTT.

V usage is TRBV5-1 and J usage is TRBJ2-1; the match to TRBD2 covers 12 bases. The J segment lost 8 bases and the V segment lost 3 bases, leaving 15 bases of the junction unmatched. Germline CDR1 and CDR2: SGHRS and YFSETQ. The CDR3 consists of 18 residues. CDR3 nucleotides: TGCGCCAGCAGCTCCCAGGGGGCTAGCGGGAGGGACTGGCATGAGCAGTTCTTC. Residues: CASSSQGASGRDWHEQFF.

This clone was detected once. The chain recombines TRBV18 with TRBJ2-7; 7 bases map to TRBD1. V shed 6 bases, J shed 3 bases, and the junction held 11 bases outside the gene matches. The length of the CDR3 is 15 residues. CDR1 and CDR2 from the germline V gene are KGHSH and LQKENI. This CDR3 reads CASSVDRVEFYEQYF. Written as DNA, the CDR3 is TGTGCCAGCTCCGTTGACAGGGTCGAATTCTACGAGCAGTACTTC.

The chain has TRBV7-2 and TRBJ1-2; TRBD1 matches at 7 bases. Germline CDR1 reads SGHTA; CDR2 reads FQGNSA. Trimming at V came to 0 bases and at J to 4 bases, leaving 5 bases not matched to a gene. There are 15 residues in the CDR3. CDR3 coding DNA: TGTGCCAGCAGCTTAGCAAGGACAGGTCCCTATGGCTACACCTTC. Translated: CASSLARTGPYGYTF.

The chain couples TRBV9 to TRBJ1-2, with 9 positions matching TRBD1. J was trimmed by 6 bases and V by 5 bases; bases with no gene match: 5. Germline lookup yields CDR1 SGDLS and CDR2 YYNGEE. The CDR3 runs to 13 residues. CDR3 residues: CASRQGARDGYTF. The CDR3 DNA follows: TGTGCCAGCAGACAGGGGGCGCGAGATGGCTACACCTTC.

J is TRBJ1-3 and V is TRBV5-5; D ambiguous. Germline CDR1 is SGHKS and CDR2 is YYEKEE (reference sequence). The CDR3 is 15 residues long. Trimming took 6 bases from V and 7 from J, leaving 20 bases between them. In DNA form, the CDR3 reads TGTGCCAGCACCCAGAGGTTAAACACCGGGAACACCATATATTTT. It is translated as CASTQRLNTGNTIYF. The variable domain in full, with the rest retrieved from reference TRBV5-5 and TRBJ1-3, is DAGVTQSPTHLIKTRGQQVTLRCSPISGHKSVSWYQQVLGQGPQFIFQYYEKEERGRGNFPDRFSARQFPNYSSELNVNALLLGDSALYLCASTQRLNTGNTIYFGEGSWLTVV.

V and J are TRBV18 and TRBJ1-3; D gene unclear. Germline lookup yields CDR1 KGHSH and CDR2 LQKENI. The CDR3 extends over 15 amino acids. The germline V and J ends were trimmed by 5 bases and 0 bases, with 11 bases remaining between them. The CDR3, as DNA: TGTGCCAGCTCAGCCCTGCCAGGCTCTGGAAACACCATATATTTT. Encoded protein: CASSALPGSGNTIYF.

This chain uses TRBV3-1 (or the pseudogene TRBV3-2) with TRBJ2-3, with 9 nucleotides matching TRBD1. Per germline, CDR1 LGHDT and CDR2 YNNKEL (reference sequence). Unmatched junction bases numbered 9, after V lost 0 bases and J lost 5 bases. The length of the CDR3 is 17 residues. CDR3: CASSQDTGDRAIDTQYF. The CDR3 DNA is TGTGCCAGCAGCCAAGATACGGGGGACAGGGCCATAGATACGCAGTATTTT.

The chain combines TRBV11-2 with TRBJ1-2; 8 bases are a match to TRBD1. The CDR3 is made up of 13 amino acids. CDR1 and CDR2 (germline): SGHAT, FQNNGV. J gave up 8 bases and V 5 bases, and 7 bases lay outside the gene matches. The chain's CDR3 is CASSPDREKGYTF. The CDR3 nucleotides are TGTGCCAGCAGCCCGGACAGGGAGAAAGGCTACACCTTC.

In DNA form, the CDR3 reads TGCGCCAGCAGCTTGATAGGGGTAGAAGGAAACACCATATATTTT. It encodes CASSLIGVEGNTIYF. The V call is TRBV5-1, the J call TRBJ1-3; perhaps TRBD1 as D (5 bases). The length of the CDR3 is 15 residues. Germline loops: CDR1 SGHRS, CDR2 YFSETQ. The V gene lost 1 base and the J gene lost 4 bases, with 12 bases spanning the gap. Together with reference TRBV5-1 and TRBJ1-3, the CDR3 gives the full variable domain: KAGVTQTPRYLIKTRGQQVTLSCSPISGHRSVSWYQQTPGQGLQFLFEYFSETQRNKGNFPGRFSGRQFSNSRSEMNVSTLELGDSALYLCASSLIGVEGNTIYFGEGSWLTVV.

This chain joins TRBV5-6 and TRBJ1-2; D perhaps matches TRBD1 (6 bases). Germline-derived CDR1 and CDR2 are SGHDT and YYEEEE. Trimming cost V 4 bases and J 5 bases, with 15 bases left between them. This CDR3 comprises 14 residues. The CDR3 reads CASSIGQILYGYTF. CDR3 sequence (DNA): TGTGCCAGCAGCATAGGACAGATTTTGTATGGCTACACCTTC.

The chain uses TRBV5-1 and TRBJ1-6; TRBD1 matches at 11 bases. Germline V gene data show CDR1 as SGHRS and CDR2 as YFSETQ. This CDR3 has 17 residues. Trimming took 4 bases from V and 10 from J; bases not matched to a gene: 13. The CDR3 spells CASSPVGTGGRGSPLHF. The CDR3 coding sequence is TGCGCCAGCAGCCCTGTAGGGACAGGGGGAAGAGGGTCACCCCTCCACTTT.

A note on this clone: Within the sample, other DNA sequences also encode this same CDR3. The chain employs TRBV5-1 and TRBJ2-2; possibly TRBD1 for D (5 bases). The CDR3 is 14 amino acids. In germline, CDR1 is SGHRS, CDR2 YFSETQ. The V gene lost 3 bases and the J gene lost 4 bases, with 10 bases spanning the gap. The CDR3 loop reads CASSSQGSTGELFF. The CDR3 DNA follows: TGCGCCAGCAGCTCCCAGGGTAGCACCGGGGAGCTGTTTTTT.

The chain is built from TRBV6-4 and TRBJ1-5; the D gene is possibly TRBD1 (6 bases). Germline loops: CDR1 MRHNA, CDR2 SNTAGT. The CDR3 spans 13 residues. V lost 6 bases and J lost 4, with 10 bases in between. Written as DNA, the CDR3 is TGTGCCAGCAGATATACAGGGAATCAGCCCCAGCATTTT. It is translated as CASRYTGNQPQHF.

The CDR3 loop reads CASSKPGQGLNTGELFF. For the CDR3, the DNA is TGTGCCAGCAGCAAACCGGGACAGGGATTGAACACCGGGGAGCTGTTTTTT. This chain joins TRBV28 and TRBJ2-2; 9 bases are shared with TRBD1. Germline V lookup: CDR1 MDHEN, CDR2 SYDVKM. V was pared by 6 bases and J by 1 base, with 9 bases of the junction left unmatched. This CDR3 spans 17 amino acids.

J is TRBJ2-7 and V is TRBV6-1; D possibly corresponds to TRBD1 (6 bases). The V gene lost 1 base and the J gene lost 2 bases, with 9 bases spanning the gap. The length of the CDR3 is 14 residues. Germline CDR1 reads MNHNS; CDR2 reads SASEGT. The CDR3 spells CASSEGRQAYEQYF. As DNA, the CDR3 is TGTGCCAGCAGTGAAGGGCGACAGGCCTACGAGCAGTACTTC.

The CDR3 loop reads CASSLEGFSTEAFF. The CDR3 DNA sequence: TGTGCCAGCAGTTTGGAGGGGTTTTCTACTGAAGCTTTCTTT. J is TRBJ1-1 and V is TRBV27, with a tentative D call TRBD1 (5 bases). V lost 3 bases and J lost 5, with 13 bases in between. Germline V gene lookup returns CDR1 MNHEY and CDR2 SMNVEV (reference sequence). The CDR3 has 14 residues.

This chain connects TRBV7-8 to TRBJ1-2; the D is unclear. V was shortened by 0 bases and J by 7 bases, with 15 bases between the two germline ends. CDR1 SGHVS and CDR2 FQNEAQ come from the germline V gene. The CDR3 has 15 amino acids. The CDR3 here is CASSLATSPRAGYTF. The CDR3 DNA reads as TGTGCCAGCAGCTTAGCAACATCGCCGCGGGCTGGCTACACCTTC.